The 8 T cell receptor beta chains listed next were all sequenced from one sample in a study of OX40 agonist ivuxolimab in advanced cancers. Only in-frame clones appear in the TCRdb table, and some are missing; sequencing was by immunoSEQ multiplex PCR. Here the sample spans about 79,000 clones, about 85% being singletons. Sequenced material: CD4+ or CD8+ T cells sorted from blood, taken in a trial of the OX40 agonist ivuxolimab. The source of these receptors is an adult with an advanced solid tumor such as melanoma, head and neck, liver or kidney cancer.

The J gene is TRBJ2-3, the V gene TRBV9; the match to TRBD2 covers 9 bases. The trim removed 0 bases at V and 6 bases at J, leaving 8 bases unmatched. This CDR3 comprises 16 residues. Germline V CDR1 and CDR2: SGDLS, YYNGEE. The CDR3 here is CASSVDRREGRDTQYF. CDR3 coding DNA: TGTGCCAGCAGCGTAGACCGGCGGGAGGGCCGGGATACGCAGTATTTT.

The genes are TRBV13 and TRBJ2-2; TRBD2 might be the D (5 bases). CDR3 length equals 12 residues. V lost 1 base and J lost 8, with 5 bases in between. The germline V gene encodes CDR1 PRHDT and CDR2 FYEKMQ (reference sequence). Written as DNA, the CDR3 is TGTGCCAGCAGCTTAGCGGGGGGGGAGCTGTTTTTT. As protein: CASSLAGGELFF.

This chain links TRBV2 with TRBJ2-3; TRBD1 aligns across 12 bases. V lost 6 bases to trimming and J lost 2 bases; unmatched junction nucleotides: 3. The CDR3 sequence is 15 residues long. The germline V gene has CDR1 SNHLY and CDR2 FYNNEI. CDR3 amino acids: CASSGTGGFTDTQYF. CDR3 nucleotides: TGTGCCAGCAGCGGGACAGGGGGCTTCACAGATACGCAGTATTTT.

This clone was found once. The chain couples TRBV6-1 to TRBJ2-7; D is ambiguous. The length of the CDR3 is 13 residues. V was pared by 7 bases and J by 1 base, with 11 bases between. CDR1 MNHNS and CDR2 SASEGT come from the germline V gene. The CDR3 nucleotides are TGTGCCAGCACACAAGCCGGTTCCTACGAGCAGTACTTC. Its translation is CASTQAGSYEQYF.

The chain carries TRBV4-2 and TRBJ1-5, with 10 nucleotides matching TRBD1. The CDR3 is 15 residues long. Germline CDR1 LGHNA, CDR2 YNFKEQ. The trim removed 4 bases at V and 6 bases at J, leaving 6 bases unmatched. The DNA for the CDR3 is TGTGCCAGCAGCCGGGAGGACAGGGGGGGTCAGCCCCAGCATTTT. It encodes CASSREDRGGQPQHF.

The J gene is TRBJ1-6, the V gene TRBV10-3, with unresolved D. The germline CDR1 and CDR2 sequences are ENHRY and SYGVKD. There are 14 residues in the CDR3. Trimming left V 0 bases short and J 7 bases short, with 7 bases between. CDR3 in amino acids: CAISESPGNSPLHF. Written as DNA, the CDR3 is TGTGCCATCAGTGAGTCTCCGGGAAATTCACCCCTCCACTTT.

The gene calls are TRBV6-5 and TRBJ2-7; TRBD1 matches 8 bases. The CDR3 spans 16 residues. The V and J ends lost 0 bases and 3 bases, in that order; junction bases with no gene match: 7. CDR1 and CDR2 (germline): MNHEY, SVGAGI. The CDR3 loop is CASSYSSSRGLYEQYF. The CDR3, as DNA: TGTGCCAGCAGTTACTCGAGTTCCAGGGGGCTCTACGAGCAGTACTTC.

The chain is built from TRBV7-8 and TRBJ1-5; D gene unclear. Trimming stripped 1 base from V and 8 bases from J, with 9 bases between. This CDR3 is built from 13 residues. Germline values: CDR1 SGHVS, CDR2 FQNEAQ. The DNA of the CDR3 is TGTGCCAGCAGCTTAGGTGGGAGAGAGCCCCAGCATTTT. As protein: CASSLGGREPQHF.